The T cell receptor (beta chain) described here comes from a study of CD8 T cells in Susac syndrome. J gave up 3 bases and V 6 bases, and 10 bases lay outside the gene matches. This CDR3 is 15 amino acids long. CDR1 is DFQATT and CDR2 is SNEGSKA in the germline V gene (reference sequence). Healthy donors constituted the controls, which were matched for age and sex. About 0.5 to 1 ug RNA was reverse transcribed with random hexamers. From the immunoSEQ multiplex PCR reads, TCRdb called clonotypes with MiXCR, one entry per CDR3 protein. The sample lists about 160,000 distinct CDR3 sequences, under 95% occurring once. This clonotype came up once.

V usage is TRBV20-1 and J usage is TRBJ2-3; 9 bases are a match to TRBD2. Sequenced: CD4+ T cells from PBMCs. The TCR sequence derives from a human donor in good health. The CDR3 DNA sequence: TGCAGTGCCCGGGCACTAGCGGGTACGACAGATACGCAGTATTTT. This codes for CSARALAGTTDTQYF.